This T cell receptor beta chain was sequenced during a study of response to subunit inactivated influenza vaccine. Broader study findings: A suggestion made by the authors is that each seasonal influenza vaccination recruits few new T cells.

The V gene lost 4 bases and the J gene lost 0 bases, with 6 bases spanning the gap. CDR3 length: 14 amino acids. Per the germline V gene, CDR1 is KGHDR and CDR2 is SFDVKD. This clonotype has a count of ten or more. No antigen is known for it. TCRdb reprocessed the RT-PCR reads via MiXCR and lists one record per CDR3 protein. Among over 800,000 distinct CDR3 sequences listed, roughly 20% were seen once. The V and J genes are TRBV24-1 and TRBJ2-1, with D uncertain. The sequence derives from a man aged 50-60 years who received an inactivated influenza vaccine. The input for sequencing was PBMCs from blood, taken 5 to 6 days after vaccination. The CDR3 region has the DNA TGTGCCACCAGTGAAACTGGCTCCTACAATGAGCAGTTCTTC. Its protein product is CATSETGSYNEQFF.